These 13 T cell receptor beta chains were sequenced from one sample in a study of identical twins. Using its own MiXCR run on the 5' RACE reads, TCRdb lists one record per CDR3 protein. The sample includes hundreds of thousands of distinct CDR3 sequences, 18% seen only once; the top ten take 10% to 15%. This same sample was also part of a study on T cells expressing NK-cell markers.

Sequenced material: PBMCs. These receptors all stem from a young woman in good health.

This clonotype showed up many times. The rearrangement joins TRBV19 to TRBJ1-5; 9 bases align to TRBD1. The CDR3 runs to 14 residues. V lost 9 bases and J lost 4; bases outside the gene matches: 7. Germline V gene sequence: CDR1 LNHDA, CDR2 SQIVND (reference sequence). The CDR3 coding sequence is TGTGCCAGCAGTTTGACAGGGGGTAATCAGCCCCAGCATTTT. Residues: CASSLTGGNQPQHF.

This chain uses TRBV10-3 with TRBJ2-5; 15 bases map to TRBD2. Germline CDR1 reads ENHRY; CDR2 reads SYGVKD. The V and J ends lost 10 bases and 2 bases, in that order; junction bases with no gene match: 5. The CDR3 contains 15 residues. DNA for the CDR3: TGTGCCACCGGGACTAGCGGGGGGAAACAAGAGACCCAGTACTTC. Its protein is CATGTSGGKQETQYF.

This clonotype occurred a few times. V is TRBV20-1 and J is TRBJ2-1, with a tentative D call TRBD1 (6 bases). The CDR3 totals 13 residues. V was cut by 7 bases and J by 4 bases, with 14 bases left in between. Germline CDR1 DFQATT, CDR2 SNEGSKA (reference sequence). The DNA for the CDR3 is TGCAGTGGGGCAGGGGACCCATACAATGAGCAGTTCTTC. Translated, it gives CSGAGDPYNEQFF.

The chain combines TRBV12-5 with TRBJ2-5, with D unclear. CDR3 length equals 11 residues. Trimming removed 6 bases from V and 5 bases from J, with 7 bases in between. Germline CDR1 and CDR2: LGHNT and FRNRAP. The CDR3 region is CASGPVETQYF. The CDR3 nucleotides read TGTGCTAGTGGGCCGGTCGAGACCCAGTACTTC.

The sample holds a few counts of this clonotype. This chain joins TRBV6-1 and TRBJ2-2, with 9 bases aligning to TRBD2. CDR1 MNHNS and CDR2 SASEGT come from the germline V gene. Trimming took 5 bases from V and 4 from J; bases not matched to a gene: 8. CDR3 length: 16 amino acids. This chain's CDR3 is CASSPGGLAGTGELFF. In DNA, the CDR3 is TGTGCCAGCAGTCCCGGGGGACTAGCAGGCACCGGGGAGCTGTTTTTT.

The chain is built from TRBV29-1 and TRBJ2-7; 7 bases match TRBD1. Per germline, CDR1 SQVTM and CDR2 ANQGSEA. The trim removed 4 bases at V and 0 bases at J, leaving 6 bases unmatched. The length of the CDR3 is 14 residues. CDR3 loop: CSVGTGQLSYEQYF. CDR3 coding DNA: TGCAGCGTTGGGACGGGACAGCTCTCCTACGAGCAGTACTTC.

A few counts support this clonotype. CDR3 residues: CASAFGTILYGYTF. Written as DNA, the CDR3 is TGTGCCAGCGCGTTTGGGACGATTTTATATGGCTACACCTTC. This chain joins TRBV28 and TRBJ1-2; tentative D call: TRBD1 (5 bases). This CDR3 spans 14 amino acids. The V gene lost 8 bases and the J gene lost 5 bases, with 18 bases spanning the gap. Germline-derived CDR1 and CDR2 are MDHEN and SYDVKM.

The chain recombines TRBV5-4 with TRBJ1-1; D is possibly TRBD1 (5 bases). Germline V gene sequence: CDR1 SGHNT, CDR2 YYREEE (reference sequence). The CDR3 loop spans 13 amino acids. Trimming stripped 4 bases from V and 11 bases from J, with 18 bases between. The CDR3 DNA reads TGTGCCAGCAGCATCGGGGACTTACCGAAGGCTTTCTTT. Residues: CASSIGDLPKAFF.

The gene calls are TRBV4-3 and TRBJ2-7, with D perhaps assigned TRBD1 or TRBD2 (5 bases each). Germline assignment: CDR1 LGHNA and CDR2 YSLEER. Trimming stripped 3 bases from V and 5 bases from J, with 14 bases between. The CDR3 runs to 14 residues. This chain's CDR3 is CASSQELGENEQYF. The CDR3 coding sequence is TGCGCCAGCAGCCAGGAATTGGGGGAGAACGAGCAGTACTTC.

CDR3 sequence (DNA): TGTGCCAGCAGCGGACCACCTCGTAACACCGGGGAGCTGTTTTTT. Encoded protein: CASSGPPRNTGELFF. The rearrangement uses TRBV7-9 and TRBJ2-2; unclear D gene. The germline CDR1 and CDR2 sequences are SEHNR and FQNEAQ (reference sequence). The CDR3 spans 15 residues. V lost 5 bases, J lost 2 bases, and 12 bases lay in between.

The V and J genes are TRBV5-1 and TRBJ1-5, with D perhaps TRBD1 (6 bases). V was pared by 4 bases and J by 0 bases, with 14 bases between. CDR3 length: 16 residues. CDR1 is SGHRS, CDR2 YFSETQ, per germline. CDR3 sequence: CASSPTGFHSNQPQHF. The CDR3, as DNA: TGCGCCAGCAGCCCTACAGGGTTCCATAGCAATCAGCCCCAGCATTTT.

This clonotype appeared a few times. This chain uses TRBV20-1 with TRBJ2-7; no clear D gene. Germline V CDR1 and CDR2: DFQATT, SNEGSKA (reference sequence). This CDR3 has 14 residues. The ends were cut back, 0 bases at V and 2 bases at J, with 11 bases in the middle. The CDR3: CSARDPRKTYEQYF. CDR3 sequence (DNA): TGCAGTGCTAGAGATCCTAGAAAGACCTACGAGCAGTACTTC.

The chain is built from TRBV29-1 and TRBJ2-3, with no clear D. This CDR3 spans 12 amino acids. Germline CDR1 is SQVTM and CDR2 is ANQGSEA. Trimming shortened V by 2 bases and J by 2 bases, and 5 bases separated the two germline ends. The CDR3 here is CSVEQFTDTQYF. As DNA, the CDR3 is TGCAGCGTTGAACAGTTCACAGATACGCAGTATTTT.